This note documents a single T cell receptor beta chain sequence. Its specificity is unknown. This specimen belongs to a study of cytomegalovirus exposure and HLA in healthy donors. Study overall: The 110 million or so unique TCR beta sequences, from 150 million to 200 million T cells, were found by an earlier analysis.

The PCR ran on 60 Vbeta and 13 Jbeta primers. Some clones are missing from TCRdb's copy, which holds only in-frame ones; the method was immunoSEQ multiplex PCR. The repertoire holds about 130,000 clones, with 82% as singletons. Study-wide findings and caveats: A later analysis revealed that TCR association rates differed between HLA loci, peaking at DRB1 and bottoming out at HLA-C. Earlier analysis yielded a pattern in which most TCR beta V segments were productive about 87% or about 30% of the time. Presence/absence analysis assumed near-uniform sequencing depth across donors.

Source material: PBMCs. This receptor was obtained from a woman aged 50 to 65 in good health and CMV-seropositive.

Here the CDR3 DNA reads TGTGCCAGCTCAACAGCCCACACTGAAGCTTTCTTT. Amino acids: CASSTAHTEAFF. The chain joins TRBV18 to TRBJ1-1; D gene uncertain. CDR3 size: 12 residues. The V gene's germline CDR1 is KGHSH and CDR2 LQKENI. V was cut by 5 bases and J by 3 bases, with 7 bases left in between.